Listed here are 32 T cell receptor beta chains from one sample, sequenced in a study of long-term antiretroviral therapy in people with HIV. It was version v3.0 of the immunoSEQ assay that was run at survey level. Using immunoSEQ multiplex PCR, the repertoire was profiled, and TCRdb retains in-frame clones only, with some absent. The sample holds under 50,000 clones, about 95% seen once. This specimen consisted of unsorted PBMCs, obtained almost 9.5 years after starting antiretroviral therapy. The receptor set was obtained from a young man with HIV.

This chain uses TRBV28 with TRBJ2-7; 9 nucleotides align to TRBD1. The CDR3 contains 14 residues. V trimming: 3 bases; J trimming: 9 bases; junction bases outside the gene matches: 9. The germline gives CDR1 MDHEN, CDR2 SYDVKM. The DNA of the CDR3 is TGTGCCAGCAGTTTTCCGGGACAGGGTTTCGGGCAGTACTTC. It translates to CASSFPGQGFGQYF.

By share, this clone ranks as medium-sized. The V gene is TRBV27, the J gene TRBJ2-5; D unresolved. Germline lookup yields CDR1 MNHEY and CDR2 SMNVEV (reference sequence). This CDR3 has 13 amino acids. V was clipped by 5 bases and J by 7 bases, with 14 bases between them. As DNA, the CDR3 is TGTGCCAGCAGTCAAGGATCCCTCGGGACCCAGTACTTC. It codes for CASSQGSLGTQYF.

J is TRBJ2-3 and V is TRBV7-6, with D tentatively TRBD2 (5 bases). The CDR3 is 13 residues long. CDR1 is SGHVS and CDR2 is FNYEAQ in the germline V gene. The ends were cut back, 7 bases at V and 3 bases at J, with 11 bases in the middle. In DNA, the CDR3 is TGTGCCAGCAAAGAGGCGGGTACAGATACGCAGTATTTT. It encodes CASKEAGTDTQYF.

The J gene is TRBJ2-7, the V gene TRBV27, with TRBD1 identical over 7 bases. This CDR3 contains 17 residues. Germline CDR1 reads MNHEY; CDR2 reads SMNVEV (reference sequence). The ends lost 4 bases at V and 5 bases at J; junction bases unmatched: 17. For the CDR3, the DNA is TGTGCCAGCAGTTATGGGACAGTAGGGTTTGGTGTAGACGAGCAGTACTTC. The encoded protein is CASSYGTVGFGVDEQYF.

The chain joins TRBV5-4 to TRBJ2-5; 9 bases fit TRBD1. The CDR3 is 15 residues long. In germline, CDR1 is SGHNT, CDR2 YYREEE (reference sequence). After removal of 4 bases from V and 2 bases from J, the junction contained 6 bases not matched to a gene. The CDR3 region is CASSMGQGPQETQYF. For the CDR3, the DNA is TGTGCCAGCAGCATGGGACAGGGACCTCAAGAGACCCAGTACTTC.

This chain connects TRBV29-1 to TRBJ1-3; 9 bases align to TRBD1. V lost 4 bases and J lost 0; bases outside the gene matches: 1. Germline CDR1 reads SQVTM; CDR2 reads ANQGSEA. The CDR3 totals 14 residues. In DNA form, the CDR3 reads TGCAGCGTTGGGGGACAGGGCTCTGGAAACACCATATATTTT. Translation: CSVGGQGSGNTIYF. Full variable domain (outside the CDR3, taken from reference TRBV29-1 and TRBJ1-3): SAVISQKPSRDICQRGTSLTIQCQVDSQVTMMFWYRQQPGQSLTLIATANQGSEATYESGFVIDKFPISRPNLTFSTLTVSNMSPEDSSIYLCSVGGQGSGNTIYFGEGSWLTVV.

The rearrangement uses TRBV6-5 and TRBJ2-7; a weak D match, TRBD2 (5 bases). The CDR3 totals 14 residues. Germline V gene data show CDR1 as MNHEY and CDR2 as SVGAGI. V was pared by 5 bases and J by 5 bases, with 16 bases between. The CDR3 spells CASSQWTGQDEQYF. The DNA of the CDR3 is TGTGCCAGCAGTCAATGGACTGGGCAGGACGAGCAGTACTTC.

V and J are TRBV7-9 and TRBJ1-6; D possibly corresponds to TRBD1 (5 bases). The length of the CDR3 is 14 residues. V was trimmed by 5 bases and J by 12 bases, leaving 17 bases between them. Germline V CDR1 and CDR2: SEHNR, FQNEAQ (reference sequence). The CDR3 DNA reads TGTGCCAGCAGCGCCCCAGCAGGGTCGGAACCCCTCCACTTT. Translation: CASSAPAGSEPLHF.

This clone is a singleton in its sample. The J gene is TRBJ2-1, the V gene TRBV5-4; D remains unclear. This CDR3 is built from 13 residues. Germline assignment: CDR1 SGHNT and CDR2 YYREEE (reference sequence). V was pared by 4 bases and J by 5 bases, with 10 bases between. The CDR3 protein is CASSTESNNEQFF. In nucleotides, the CDR3 is TGTGCCAGCAGCACAGAATCAAACAATGAGCAGTTCTTC.

The rearrangement joins TRBV5-8 to TRBJ1-6; D is perhaps TRBD1 (5 bases). The CDR3 sequence is 13 residues long. The V and J ends lost 4 bases and 10 bases respectively, with 12 bases between them. Germline V lookup: CDR1 SGHTS, CDR2 YDEGEE. CDR3 amino acids: CASSQTGVSPLHF. The DNA of the CDR3 is TGTGCCAGCAGCCAAACAGGAGTCTCACCCCTCCACTTT.

The CDR3 region has the DNA TGTGCCAGCAGGGATCGGACAGGCGGTAATTCACCCCTCCACTTT. Its translation: CASRDRTGGNSPLHF. The chain combines TRBV4-2 with TRBJ1-6, with 7 positions matching TRBD1. From germline, CDR1 is LGHNA and CDR2 YNFKEQ. The CDR3 totals 15 residues. Unmatched junction bases numbered 8, after V lost 6 bases and J lost 6 bases.

The V and J genes are TRBV4-2 and TRBJ1-2; D possibly corresponds to TRBD1 (6 bases). CDR3 length equals 16 residues. The germline V gene has CDR1 LGHNA and CDR2 YNFKEQ. V lost 0 bases, J lost 2 bases, and 13 bases lay in between. CDR3 loop: CASSQEGRGANYGYTF. DNA of the CDR3: TGTGCCAGCAGCCAAGAAGGGCGGGGGGCGAACTATGGCTACACCTTC.

The chain joins TRBV4-1 to TRBJ2-1; TRBD2 matches at 7 bases. CDR3 length equals 16 residues. The germline CDR1 and CDR2 sequences are MGHRA and YSYEKL. V lost 1 base and J lost 7; bases outside the gene matches: 10. CDR3 loop: CASSQVGRGTPNEQFF. CDR3 in DNA: TGCGCCAGCAGCCAAGTGGGGCGGGGGACCCCTAATGAGCAGTTCTTC.

The rearrangement links TRBV5-1 to TRBJ1-4; D is possibly TRBD1 (6 bases). Germline-derived CDR1 and CDR2 are SGHRS and YFSETQ. CDR3 length: 15 residues. V lost 2 bases and J 6 bases, leaving 14 bases between the germline ends. The CDR3 spells CASSFSPRTDEKLFF. The CDR3 DNA reads TGCGCCAGCAGCTTCTCCCCCCGGACAGATGAAAAACTGTTTTTT.

The rearrangement joins TRBV5-1 to TRBJ2-1; no clear D gene. The CDR3 runs to 14 residues. The germline gives CDR1 SGHRS, CDR2 YFSETQ. V was cut by 1 base and J by 3 bases, with 8 bases left in between. CDR3 residues: CASSLSELYNEQFF. The CDR3 DNA follows: TGCGCCAGCAGCTTGTCTGAACTCTACAATGAGCAGTTCTTC.

The chain is built from TRBV11-2 and TRBJ1-3; D possibly corresponds to TRBD1 (5 bases). This CDR3 is built from 14 residues. Trimming removed 5 bases from V and 8 bases from J, with 16 bases in between. Germline CDR1 and CDR2: SGHAT and FQNNGV. The CDR3 DNA reads TGTGCCAGCAGCCCGAGACGGGGGTTGGACACCATATATTTT. Its protein product is CASSPRRGLDTIYF.

The V and J genes are TRBV2 and TRBJ2-1, with TRBD1 identical over 8 bases. J lost 9 bases, V lost 5 bases, and 6 bases had no gene match. This CDR3 comprises 13 residues. Germline CDR1 SNHLY, CDR2 FYNNEI. The CDR3 DNA reads TGTGCCAGCAGTACGGACAGGGAGATTGAGCAGTTCTTC. It is translated as CASSTDREIEQFF.

The chain joins TRBV9 to TRBJ2-2; 7 bases match TRBD1. The junction had 9 bases not matched to a gene; V was cut back by 3 bases and J by 1 base. CDR1 is SGDLS, CDR2 YYNGEE, per germline. This CDR3 is built from 17 residues. CDR3: CASSGVVPGGNTGELFF. The CDR3 DNA is TGTGCCAGCAGCGGGGTTGTCCCAGGGGGGAACACCGGGGAGCTGTTTTTT.

The chain links TRBV7-2 to TRBJ2-5, with 8 positions matching TRBD2. This CDR3 comprises 17 residues. Germline V lookup: CDR1 SGHTA, CDR2 FQGNSA. Trimming cost V 3 bases and J 0 bases; bases outside gene matches: 9. In DNA form, the CDR3 reads TGTGCCAGCAGCTTGTGGCGGGGGGCTTTGTACCAAGAGACCCAGTACTTC. Its protein product is CASSLWRGALYQETQYF.

This chain connects TRBV9 to TRBJ2-5; 11 bases fit TRBD2. Trimming at V came to 0 bases and at J to 2 bases, leaving 24 bases not matched to a gene. Germline lookup yields CDR1 SGDLS and CDR2 YYNGEE. The CDR3 extends over 23 amino acids. This CDR3 reads CASSVAGAKLGTSGGPNQETQYF. As DNA, the CDR3 is TGTGCCAGCAGCGTAGCCGGGGCCAAGCTGGGAACTAGCGGGGGTCCCAATCAAGAGACCCAGTACTTC.

V is TRBV19 and J is TRBJ1-2, with D perhaps matching TRBD1 (5 bases). Trimming took 6 bases from V and 4 from J, leaving 21 bases between them. CDR1 and CDR2 (germline): LNHDA, SQIVND (reference sequence). This CDR3 comprises 16 residues. The CDR3 DNA is TGTGCCAGTAGCCCGAGCGGCCTGGGACCTACCTATGGCTACACCTTC. Protein product: CASSPSGLGPTYGYTF.

About this clone: Mismatch with germline at one junction end may stem from a read error. The J gene is TRBJ2-3, the V gene TRBV9, with TRBD2 matching over 8 bases. Germline V gives CDR1 SGDLS, CDR2 YYNGEE. The CDR3 contains 12 residues. CDR3 DNA sequence: TGTGCCAGCAGCGGAACTTCGGGGGGGTTGGATTTT. It yields the protein CASSGTSGGLDF.

The rearrangement links TRBV20-1 to TRBJ1-2; D gene unclear. The V gene lost 4 bases and the J gene lost 4 bases, with 7 bases spanning the gap. CDR1 is DFQATT and CDR2 is SNEGSKA in the germline V gene (reference sequence). This CDR3 spans 11 amino acids. The CDR3 sequence: CSAISSYGYTF. CDR3 DNA sequence: TGCAGTGCTATCAGCTCCTATGGCTACACCTTC.

V and J are TRBV6-4 and TRBJ1-2; 8 bases fit TRBD1. Per the germline V gene, CDR1 is MRHNA and CDR2 is SNTAGT. The CDR3 is 13 residues long. Unmatched junction bases numbered 5, after V lost 3 bases and J lost 8 bases. The CDR3 nucleotides read TGTGCCAGCAGTGAAGGGACAGGAAACGGCTACACCTTC. This translates into CASSEGTGNGYTF.

The rearrangement joins TRBV15 to TRBJ1-4; D gene ambiguous. Between the trimmed V and J ends, which lost 1 base and 8 bases, there was a span of 17 bases. The CDR3 length is 16 residues. Germline lookup yields CDR1 LNHNV and CDR2 YYDKDF (reference sequence). The CDR3 is CATSRAGLGLEEKLFF. The CDR3 DNA follows: TGTGCCACCAGCAGAGCTGGATTAGGGCTGGAGGAAAAACTGTTTTTT.

This chain connects TRBV29-1 to TRBJ2-1, with D uncertain. This CDR3 comprises 10 residues. Germline CDR1 is SQVTM and CDR2 is ANQGSEA. Trimming removed 7 bases at V and 5 bases at J, with 6 bases between. The CDR3 loop is CSGWDNEQFF. The DNA for the CDR3 is TGCAGCGGGTGGGACAATGAGCAGTTCTTC.

V usage is TRBV6-1 and J usage is TRBJ2-7; D might be TRBD2 (6 bases). The CDR3 totals 14 residues. The germline V gene has CDR1 MNHNS and CDR2 SASEGT. V was pared by 5 bases and J by 2 bases, with 13 bases between. The CDR3: CASSPGTLAYEQYF. CDR3 bases: TGTGCCAGCAGTCCCGGGACTTTGGCCTACGAGCAGTACTTC.

This clone appeared once. The CDR3 is CASTLGVGYEQYF. The CDR3 nucleotides are TGTGCCAGCACCTTAGGGGTTGGGTACGAGCAGTACTTC. The chain couples TRBV28 to TRBJ2-7, with D maybe TRBD1 (5 bases). CDR1 is MDHEN and CDR2 is SYDVKM in the germline V gene. The germline V and J ends were trimmed by 7 bases and 4 bases, with 14 bases remaining between them. This CDR3 contains 13 residues.

The chain links TRBV19 to TRBJ1-5, with 7 bases aligning to TRBD1. J gave up 2 bases and V 9 bases, and 10 bases lay outside the gene matches. The CDR3 has 15 residues. The germline CDR1 and CDR2 sequences are LNHDA and SQIVND (reference sequence). For the CDR3, the DNA is TGTGCCAGCGGAAGGGGGCTTCGGGGCAATCAGCCCCAGCATTTT. Translating gives CASGRGLRGNQPQHF.

The CDR3 nucleotides are TGTGCCAGCAGAGAGGGAGGTGGTTACGAGCAGTACTTC. This gives the protein CASREGGGYEQYF. The V and J genes are TRBV7-6 and TRBJ2-7; tentatively, D is TRBD2 (6 bases). The CDR3 is 13 amino acids. Deletions cut 6 bases from V and 4 bases from J, with 13 bases between. The germline gives CDR1 SGHVS, CDR2 FNYEAQ.

The V call is TRBV6-6, the J call TRBJ1-2; D remains ambiguous. The V end lost 4 bases, the J end lost 7 bases, and 19 bases lay between the germline ends. CDR1 MNHNY and CDR2 SVGAGI come from the germline V gene (reference sequence). CDR3 size: 15 residues. The DNA of the CDR3 is TGTGCCAGCAGTTCCCCAACCGAGTCCGTCTCTGGCTACACCTTC. It codes for CASSSPTESVSGYTF.

The rearrangement uses TRBV27 and TRBJ2-3; D is ambiguous. V lost 6 bases to trimming and J lost 1 base, with 8 bases between them. This CDR3 is 13 amino acids long. Germline lookup yields CDR1 MNHEY and CDR2 SMNVEV (reference sequence). The CDR3 DNA sequence: TGTGCCAGCAGCTCCCTGGGCACAGATACGCAGTATTTT. It encodes CASSSLGTDTQYF.